Listed below are T cell receptor beta chains from one sample, sequenced in a study of lymphopenia after photon versus proton radiotherapy. The table came from immunoSEQ multiplex PCR; TCRdb's copy has only in-frame clones and leaves some out. The sample has 7,100 or so clones, approximately 86% seen once; the top ten hold 3% to 3.5%. This sample comprised peripheral blood, obtained from a patient treated with photon-based radiotherapy. Receptor source: a woman in her 70s with pancreatic cancer. The CDR3 runs from the conserved cysteine through the conserved F or W. The order of the fields is clone size, D gene, V gene, J gene, CDR3 DNA, CDR3 protein. The D gene is left open where the match is weak. For some rows the clone size is stated as once, few or many, or as a class when expanded; others skip it.

clone_size: -; d_call: -; v_call: TRBV6-1; j_call: TRBJ2-5; cdr3_nt: TGTGCCAGCAGTGACGTCCCGGGAGAGACCCAGTACTTC; cdr3_aa: CASSDVPGETQYF
clone_size: -; d_call: TRBD1; v_call: TRBV2; j_call: TRBJ1-4; cdr3_nt: TGTGCCAGCAGTGACATCACTCTGCAGGGGGCAAGTGAAAAACTGTTTTTT; cdr3_aa: CASSDITLQGASEKLFF
clone_size: -; d_call: -; v_call: TRBV7-9; j_call: TRBJ1-2; cdr3_nt: TGTGCCAGCAGCCACCATGGAAAGACCTATGGCTACACCTTC; cdr3_aa: CASSHHGKTYGYTF
clone_size: -; d_call: TRBD1; v_call: TRBV27; j_call: TRBJ2-2; cdr3_nt: TGTGCCAACGGGACAGGGCCTTTTCTAGGGCCCGGGGAGCTGTTTTTT; cdr3_aa: CANGTGPFLGPGELFF
clone_size: -; d_call: -; v_call: TRBV5-1; j_call: TRBJ2-1; cdr3_nt: TGCGCCAGCAGCGCCGCTGGAAGCGTTCGCTCCTACAATGAGCAGTTCTTC; cdr3_aa: CASSAAGSVRSYNEQFF
clone_size: -; d_call: TRBD1; v_call: TRBV28; j_call: TRBJ2-7; cdr3_nt: TGTGCCAGCACCCCATCGGGACAGGGGACCTACGAGCAGTACTTC; cdr3_aa: CASTPSGQGTYEQYF
clone_size: -; d_call: -; v_call: TRBV9; j_call: TRBJ2-5; cdr3_nt: TGTGCCAGCAGCGTAGTCCAGGGGGGTCAGGAGACCCAGTACTTC; cdr3_aa: CASSVVQGGQETQYF
clone_size: -; d_call: -; v_call: TRBV7-8; j_call: TRBJ2-5; cdr3_nt: TGTGCCAGCAGCTCCACATCCGGGAGCCCCCAAGAGACCCAGTACTTC; cdr3_aa: CASSSTSGSPQETQYF
clone_size: once; d_call: -; v_call: TRBV11-3; j_call: TRBJ2-5; cdr3_nt: TGTGCCAGCAGCTTAGAGGGTCTGGAGACCCAGTACTTC; cdr3_aa: CASSLEGLETQYF
clone_size: -; d_call: TRBD2; v_call: TRBV19; j_call: TRBJ2-7; cdr3_nt: TGTGCCAGTAGTCGGACTAGCGGGACTGGCCCTCTCGAGCAGTACTTC; cdr3_aa: CASSRTSGTGPLEQYF
clone_size: few; d_call: -; v_call: TRBV28; j_call: TRBJ1-2; cdr3_nt: TGTGCCAGCAGTCTGTTCGGGGGGCCGGGCTATGGCTACACCTTC; cdr3_aa: CASSLFGGPGYGYTF
clone_size: -; d_call: -; v_call: TRBV7-2; j_call: TRBJ1-3; cdr3_nt: TGTGCCAGCAGCTTAGTTCGGATCTCTGGAAACACCATATATTTT; cdr3_aa: CASSLVRISGNTIYF
clone_size: -; d_call: -; v_call: TRBV4-1; j_call: TRBJ2-7; cdr3_nt: TGCGCCAGCAGCCAACAGACCGAAACCTACGAGCAGTACTTC; cdr3_aa: CASSQQTETYEQYF
clone_size: -; d_call: -; v_call: TRBV28; j_call: TRBJ1-1; cdr3_nt: TGTGCCAGCAGTCCGACAGTTTTCATGAACACTGAAGCTTTCTTT; cdr3_aa: CASSPTVFMNTEAFF
clone_size: -; d_call: -; v_call: TRBV5-6; j_call: TRBJ1-5; cdr3_nt: TGTGCCAGCAGCTTGGGACAGCGGGATCAGCCCCAGCATTTT; cdr3_aa: CASSLGQRDQPQHF
clone_size: -; d_call: TRBD2; v_call: TRBV27; j_call: TRBJ2-1; cdr3_nt: TGTGCCAGCAGTTTCTGGGGGCTTAGGACTAGCGCCATTGGGAATGAGCAGTTCTTC; cdr3_aa: CASSFWGLRTSAIGNEQFF
clone_size: -; d_call: -; v_call: TRBV7-8; j_call: TRBJ2-7; cdr3_nt: TGTGCCAGCAGCTTAGGCTGGCGAAGCGCCTACGAGCAGTACTTC; cdr3_aa: CASSLGWRSAYEQYF
clone_size: -; d_call: -; v_call: TRBV21-1; j_call: TRBJ1-2; cdr3_nt: TGTGCCAGCAGCCCTGTGGACAGGGGGCCCAATGGCTACACCTTC; cdr3_aa: CASSPVDRGPNGYTF
clone_size: -; d_call: -; v_call: TRBV6-5; j_call: TRBJ1-4; cdr3_nt: TGTGCCAGCAGCCAAGCCCCAGGTGGGAATAAACTGTTTTTT; cdr3_aa: CASSQAPGGNKLFF
clone_size: once; d_call: TRBD2; v_call: TRBV6-1; j_call: TRBJ2-1; cdr3_nt: TGTGCCACCCGTAGCGGGCGGGAGCAGTTCTTC; cdr3_aa: CATRSGREQFF
clone_size: -; d_call: TRBD1; v_call: TRBV9; j_call: TRBJ2-3; cdr3_nt: TGTGCCAGCAGCGTAGTTTCAGGACAGGGTGCTGATACGCAGTATTTT; cdr3_aa: CASSVVSGQGADTQYF
clone_size: -; d_call: -; v_call: TRBV30; j_call: TRBJ1-1; cdr3_nt: TGTGCCTGGAAACGGGGGGGAGTCACTGAAGCTTTCTTT; cdr3_aa: CAWKRGGVTEAFF
clone_size: once; d_call: -; v_call: TRBV30; j_call: TRBJ2-7; cdr3_nt: TGTGCCTGGAGTGACGGGGGTGAGCAGTACTTC; cdr3_aa: CAWSDGGEQYF
clone_size: -; d_call: -; v_call: TRBV4-2; j_call: TRBJ1-2; cdr3_nt: TGTGCCAGCAGCCAAGAGGATTCAGGGAACTATGGCTACACCTTC; cdr3_aa: CASSQEDSGNYGYTF
clone_size: -; d_call: -; v_call: TRBV6-1; j_call: TRBJ2-2; cdr3_nt: TGTGCCACCGCATTATGGGACACCGGGGAGCTGTTTTTT; cdr3_aa: CATALWDTGELFF
clone_size: -; d_call: -; v_call: TRBV5-4; j_call: TRBJ1-1; cdr3_nt: TGTGCCAGCAAGAGTGCCCTGAACACTGAAGCTTTCTTT; cdr3_aa: CASKSALNTEAFF
clone_size: -; d_call: -; v_call: TRBV5-1; j_call: TRBJ2-1; cdr3_nt: TGCGCCAGCAGCTTGGAAACTAATTCCTACAATGAGCAGTTCTTC; cdr3_aa: CASSLETNSYNEQFF
clone_size: -; d_call: -; v_call: TRBV28; j_call: TRBJ2-3; cdr3_nt: TGTGCCAGCAGTTCACGTACGCAGTATTTT; cdr3_aa: CASSSRTQYF
clone_size: -; d_call: TRBD1; v_call: TRBV28; j_call: TRBJ1-4; cdr3_nt: TGTGCCAGCAGAACAGGGGGCCGGAGTGAAAAACTGTTTTTT; cdr3_aa: CASRTGGRSEKLFF
clone_size: -; d_call: TRBD2; v_call: TRBV11-2; j_call: TRBJ2-1; cdr3_nt: TGTGCCAGCAGCGGGACTAGCGGGAGGATACAGTTCTTC; cdr3_aa: CASSGTSGRIQFF
clone_size: -; d_call: -; v_call: TRBV11-2; j_call: TRBJ1-6; cdr3_nt: TGTGCCAGCAGTCTAGTGCAGGGAAACTCACCCCTCCACTTT; cdr3_aa: CASSLVQGNSPLHF
clone_size: -; d_call: TRBD1; v_call: TRBV7-9; j_call: TRBJ1-4; cdr3_nt: TGTGCCAGCCAGACCCGGGACAGGGAGGAACTGTTTTTT; cdr3_aa: CASQTRDREELFF
clone_size: -; d_call: -; v_call: TRBV11-3; j_call: TRBJ2-1; cdr3_nt: TGTGCCAGCAGCTTCGACAATGAGCAGTTCTTC; cdr3_aa: CASSFDNEQFF
clone_size: -; d_call: -; v_call: TRBV5-8; j_call: TRBJ2-5; cdr3_nt: TGTGCCGGCAGCTTGGGACGACAGCGAGAGACCCAGTACTTC; cdr3_aa: CAGSLGRQRETQYF
clone_size: -; d_call: TRBD2; v_call: TRBV27; j_call: TRBJ2-2; cdr3_nt: TGTGCCAGCGGGGGGGGGAGACGGGCCACCGGGGAGCTGTTTTTT; cdr3_aa: CASGGGRRATGELFF
clone_size: -; d_call: -; v_call: TRBV18; j_call: TRBJ2-5; cdr3_nt: TGTGCCAGCTCACCACCGAGCCCCACAGGGCAAGAGACCCAGTACTTC; cdr3_aa: CASSPPSPTGQETQYF
clone_size: -; d_call: TRBD1; v_call: TRBV7-2; j_call: TRBJ1-2; cdr3_nt: TGTGCCAGCAGCCAAAAGACAGGGGGCGTCTATGGCTACACCTTC; cdr3_aa: CASSQKTGGVYGYTF
clone_size: -; d_call: TRBD2; v_call: TRBV6-5; j_call: TRBJ2-1; cdr3_nt: TGTGCCAGCAGTTATTCTTTCGCGGGAGAGGAGCAGTTCTTC; cdr3_aa: CASSYSFAGEEQFF
clone_size: -; d_call: -; v_call: TRBV6-6; j_call: TRBJ1-2; cdr3_nt: TGTGCCATCCGGACGGGCACTTATGGCTACACCTTC; cdr3_aa: CAIRTGTYGYTF
clone_size: -; d_call: TRBD1; v_call: TRBV6-5; j_call: TRBJ1-2; cdr3_nt: TGTGCCAGCAGTTACGGGACAGATGGCTACACCTTC; cdr3_aa: CASSYGTDGYTF
clone_size: few; d_call: TRBD1; v_call: TRBV7-2; j_call: TRBJ1-1; cdr3_nt: TGTGCCAGCAGCTTAGAATCGCAGGGGGTCTCGAGGGCTGAAGCTTTCTTT; cdr3_aa: CASSLESQGVSRAEAFF
clone_size: -; d_call: -; v_call: TRBV7-2; j_call: TRBJ2-2; cdr3_nt: TGTGCCAGCAGCTCGTCCGGGACTTCCCCCGGGGAGCTGTTTTTT; cdr3_aa: CASSSSGTSPGELFF
clone_size: -; d_call: TRBD1; v_call: TRBV7-2; j_call: TRBJ2-2; cdr3_nt: TGTGCCAGCTCTGGGGGACAGCCCACCGGGGAGCTGTTTTTT; cdr3_aa: CASSGGQPTGELFF
clone_size: -; d_call: -; v_call: TRBV6-4; j_call: TRBJ2-2; cdr3_nt: TGTGCCAGCAGTGCCCTAGAAGCCGGGGAGCTGTTTTTT; cdr3_aa: CASSALEAGELFF
clone_size: -; d_call: -; v_call: TRBV7-8; j_call: TRBJ1-5; cdr3_nt: TGTGCCAGCAGCCCCCCTGGTTCGGGGGATCAGCCCCAGCATTTT; cdr3_aa: CASSPPGSGDQPQHF
clone_size: -; d_call: TRBD1; v_call: TRBV2; j_call: TRBJ1-1; cdr3_nt: TGTGCCAGCAGTGAAACAGGGGGAAACACTGAAGCTTTCTTT; cdr3_aa: CASSETGGNTEAFF
clone_size: -; d_call: TRBD1; v_call: TRBV27; j_call: TRBJ2-7; cdr3_nt: TGTGCCAGCAGTGTAGCACCCCTCGGACAGGGGTTCTCCTACGAGCAGTACTTC; cdr3_aa: CASSVAPLGQGFSYEQYF
clone_size: once; d_call: -; v_call: TRBV5-6; j_call: TRBJ2-7; cdr3_nt: TGTGCCAGCAGCTTGGGGCTGGGGTCAGCCCTGTACGAGCAGTACTTC; cdr3_aa: CASSLGLGSALYEQYF
clone_size: -; d_call: TRBD2; v_call: TRBV5-4; j_call: TRBJ2-1; cdr3_nt: TGTGCCAGCAGCGCATTTGGGACTAGCGGGAGGGCGGGGGAGCAGTTCTTC; cdr3_aa: CASSAFGTSGRAGEQFF
clone_size: -; d_call: TRBD1; v_call: TRBV5-4; j_call: TRBJ1-4; cdr3_nt: TGTGCCAGCAGCAGGACAGGGGGCAATGAAAAACTGTTTTTT; cdr3_aa: CASSRTGGNEKLFF
clone_size: -; d_call: -; v_call: TRBV2; j_call: TRBJ2-5; cdr3_nt: TGTGCCAGCCAAATACCAGGGGTACAAGAGACCCAGTACTTC; cdr3_aa: CASQIPGVQETQYF
clone_size: -; d_call: -; v_call: TRBV18; j_call: TRBJ2-1; cdr3_nt: TGTGCCAGCTCACCCCCCTCTGATGAGCAGTTCTTC; cdr3_aa: CASSPPSDEQFF
clone_size: once; d_call: -; v_call: TRBV27; j_call: TRBJ2-1; cdr3_nt: TGTGCCAGCAGTTATGTCCTAGATACCTACAATGAGCAGTTCTTC; cdr3_aa: CASSYVLDTYNEQFF